A selection of T cell receptor beta chains follows, all from one sample in a study of T cells after posttransplantation cyclophosphamide. Method: immunoSEQ multiplex PCR; TCRdb's copy keeps in-frame clones and lacks some. Captured here are 25,000 to 35,000 clones, none seen once; the top ten comprise 4.8%. Sequenced material: PBMCs. The source of these receptors is a woman aged 30 to 39 in good health and a related stem cell transplant donor. Each CDR3 is given with its conserved first and last residue. The D gene is left open where the match is weak. The listing skips clone size in some rows; elsewhere it reads once, few, many or a size class.

d_call	clone_size	v_call	j_call	cdr3_nt	cdr3_aa
TRBD1	many	TRBV6-2/TRBV6-3	TRBJ1-6	TGTGCCAGCAGATATACCCTCGGACAGGGGGATAATTCACCCCTCCACTTT	CASRYTLGQGDNSPLHF
TRBD1	many	TRBV5-1	TRBJ1-1	TGCGCCAGCAGCTTGGGTTTACAGGGGGGAGGAGCTGAAGCTTTCTTT	CASSLGLQGGGAEAFF
TRBD1	medium-sized	TRBV5-1	TRBJ2-3	TGCGCCAGCAGCTTGGAGGGACAGGACACAGATACGCAGTATTTT	CASSLEGQDTDTQYF
.	.	TRBV5-4	TRBJ2-5	TGTGCCAGCACCCTGGGGAGGGGGGGTTCGGAGACCCAGTACTTC	CASTLGRGGSETQYF
.	many	TRBV9	TRBJ2-1	TGTGCCAGCAGCCCAGGGGGAGGCTCCTACAATGAGCAGTTCTTC	CASSPGGGSYNEQFF
.	many	TRBV6-2/TRBV6-3	TRBJ2-3	TGTGCCACTGGGCTTTTGGCTAGCACAGATACGCAGTATTTT	CATGLLASTDTQYF
.	few	TRBV4-2	TRBJ1-1	TGTGCCAGCAGCCAAGGAGGGACACTGAACACTGAAGCTTTCTTT	CASSQGGTLNTEAFF
.	many	TRBV7-2	TRBJ1-6	TGTGCCAGCAGCTTACTAGAACGGGGTTCACCCCTCCACTTT	CASSLLERGSPLHF
TRBD1	many	TRBV4-1	TRBJ1-4	TGCGCCAGCAGGGATACAGGGGGCGCGGGGGAAAAACTGTTTTTT	CASRDTGGAGEKLFF
TRBD1	many	TRBV2	TRBJ1-1	TGTGCCAGCAGAGGACAGGTCCCGAACACTGAAGCTTTCTTT	CASRGQVPNTEAFF
.	few	TRBV7-8	TRBJ2-3	TGTGCCAGCAGCCTGAGGGATACGCAGTATTTT	CASSLRDTQYF
TRBD2	many	TRBV7-2	TRBJ2-3	TGTGCCAGCAGCGTGACTAGCGGGGGGGCGATAGATACGCAGTATTTT	CASSVTSGGAIDTQYF
TRBD1	.	TRBV4-3	TRBJ1-1	TGCGCCAGCAGCGCGCGACTATCTCAGGGGGTCCCTGAAGCTTTCTTT	CASSARLSQGVPEAFF
TRBD1	.	TRBV5-1	TRBJ2-7	TGCGCCAGCAGCTTGGAGGGGGCTGCCCAAGGGGAGCAGTACTTC	CASSLEGAAQGEQYF
.	many	TRBV7-9	TRBJ1-1	TGTGCCAGCAGCTTAGAGACGGGTTCAGGGGAAGCTTTCTTT	CASSLETGSGEAFF
.	.	TRBV29-1	TRBJ2-3	TGCAGCGTTGAAGTATTACAGGGAAGGGTAGATACGCAGTATTTT	CSVEVLQGRVDTQYF
.	.	TRBV5-1	TRBJ2-3	TGCGCCAGCAGCTTTGGCGGGACTAGCACAGATACGCAGTATTTT	CASSFGGTSTDTQYF
TRBD1	many	TRBV2	TRBJ1-1	TGTGCCATGGGGACAGGAAACACTGAAGCTTTCTTT	CAMGTGNTEAFF
.	many	TRBV10-3	TRBJ2-2	TGTGCCATCAAACAGCAGGGGGGAATCGCCGGGGAGCTGTTTTTT	CAIKQQGGIAGELFF
.	many	TRBV7-9	TRBJ1-1	TGTGCCAGCAGCTTAGATAATTCTAACACTGAAGCTTTCTTT	CASSLDNSNTEAFF
TRBD1	many	TRBV6-2/TRBV6-3	TRBJ1-2	TGTGCCAGCAGTTACCCCGGACAGGGGGGAGATGGCTACACCTTC	CASSYPGQGGDGYTF
TRBD1	many	TRBV12-5	TRBJ1-6	TGTGCTAGTGGTTTGATCCCCGGGACAGTTAATTCACCCCTCCACTTT	CASGLIPGTVNSPLHF
.	many	TRBV6-2/TRBV6-3	TRBJ1-1	TGTGCCAGCAGTTACTCGGAGGGGACTGAAGCTTTCTTT	CASSYSEGTEAFF
.	few	TRBV4-2	TRBJ2-2	TGTGCCAGCAGCCAAGAGATGGGGGCGGTCTATGTCGGGGAGCTGTTTTTT	CASSQEMGAVYVGELFF
.	many	TRBV4-1	TRBJ2-3	TGCGCCAGCAGCCAAGCGGGGGGCGCAGCCAAAGATACGCAGTATTTT	CASSQAGGAAKDTQYF
.	many	TRBV11-2	TRBJ2-7	TGTGCCAGCAGCTACCGGGACATAGCCTACGAGCAGTACTTC	CASSYRDIAYEQYF
.	.	TRBV4-2	TRBJ1-2	TGTGCCAGCAGCCAAGAAAAGGGTTTCCCTTCAGACTATGGCTACACCTTC	CASSQEKGFPSDYGYTF
TRBD2	many	TRBV5-4	TRBJ2-1	TGTGCCAGCAGTCGGAAAGCGGGGGGGTACTACAATGAGCAGTTCTTC	CASSRKAGGYYNEQFF
TRBD1	many	TRBV2	TRBJ2-2	TGTGCCAGCTTGAGGGGGCTGGTTGGCGGGGAGCTGTTTTTT	CASLRGLVGGELFF
TRBD2	many	TRBV2	TRBJ2-3	TGTGCCAGCGGGACTAGCGGGGGCCTGACAGATACGCAGTATTTT	CASGTSGGLTDTQYF
.	many	TRBV10-3	TRBJ1-1	TGTGCCATCAGTGAGCAGGGAAACACTGAAGCTTTCTTT	CAISEQGNTEAFF
.	many	TRBV28	TRBJ1-6	TGTGCCAGCGGGCCGCATAATTCACCCCTCCACTTT	CASGPHNSPLHF
TRBD1	many	TRBV19	TRBJ2-3	TGTGCCAGCGACAGGGGGGGGCCTTCAGATACGCAGTATTTT	CASDRGGPSDTQYF
TRBD1	.	TRBV2	TRBJ1-2	TGTGCCAGCAGAGTAAGGACAGGGGGATATGGCTACACCTTC	CASRVRTGGYGYTF
TRBD2	few	TRBV9	TRBJ2-5	TGTGCCAGCAGCGCCGCGGGACTAGCGTGGGAGACCCAGTACTTC	CASSAAGLAWETQYF
.	many	TRBV5-8	TRBJ2-2	TGTGCCAGCAGCTTAGGTACAGTGAACACCGGGGAGCTGTTTTTT	CASSLGTVNTGELFF
TRBD2	many	TRBV7-3	TRBJ2-5	TGTGCCAGCAGCTTAGGACCCGGGACTACAACAGAGACCCAGTACTTC	CASSLGPGTTTETQYF
TRBD1	many	TRBV9	TRBJ2-1	TGTGCCAGCAGCGTAGCCGGACAGGGGGAGTACAATGAGCAGTTCTTC	CASSVAGQGEYNEQFF
.	many	TRBV5-4	TRBJ1-1	TGTGCCAGCAGCTTACCAGGGGCCTTCACTGAAGCTTTCTTT	CASSLPGAFTEAFF
.	.	TRBV4-2	TRBJ1-3	TGTGCCAGCAGCCAAGAATTCGGAGGGGCTGGAAACACCATATATTTT	CASSQEFGGAGNTIYF
.	many	TRBV6-7	TRBJ1-1	TGTGCCAGCAACCTCTCCAAAGGAAGGCGGGGGACTGAAGCTTTCTTT	CASNLSKGRRGTEAFF
.	many	TRBV5-1	TRBJ1-1	TGCGCCAGCAGCCCGTCCGCGCCGGGGACTGAAGCTTTCTTT	CASSPSAPGTEAFF
TRBD2	many	TRBV4-1	TRBJ2-5	TGCGCCAGCAGCCATAGCGGGACCCAAGAGACCCAGTACTTC	CASSHSGTQETQYF
.	.	TRBV6-5	TRBJ2-1	TGTGCCAGCAGTACAACAGGGTCCTACAATGAGCAGTTCTTC	CASSTTGSYNEQFF